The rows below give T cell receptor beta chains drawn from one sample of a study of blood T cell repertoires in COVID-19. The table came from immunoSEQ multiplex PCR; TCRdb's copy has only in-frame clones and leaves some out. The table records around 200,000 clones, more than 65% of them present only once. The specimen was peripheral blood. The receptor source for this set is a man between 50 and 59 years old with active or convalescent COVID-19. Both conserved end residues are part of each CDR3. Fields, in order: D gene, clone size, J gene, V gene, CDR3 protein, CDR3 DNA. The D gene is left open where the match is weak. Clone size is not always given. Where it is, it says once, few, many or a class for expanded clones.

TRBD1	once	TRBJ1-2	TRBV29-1	CSDEGARGTGYTF	TGCAGCGACGAGGGGGCCCGGGGGACTGGCTACACCTTC
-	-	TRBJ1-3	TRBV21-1	CASSKGDRSDSGNTIYF	TGTGCCAGCAGCAAAGGGGACAGGAGCGACTCTGGAAACACCATATATTTT
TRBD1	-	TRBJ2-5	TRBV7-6	CASSLTWTGGGETQYF	TGTGCCAGCAGCTTAACCTGGACAGGGGGCGGTGAGACCCAGTACTTC
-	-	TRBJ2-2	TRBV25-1	CASRGGQRIGELFF	TGTGCCAGCAGGGGGGGACAGCGTATCGGGGAGCTGTTTTTT
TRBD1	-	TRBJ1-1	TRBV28	CASRTQGARRNTEAFF	TGTGCCAGCAGGACACAGGGGGCCCGGAGGAACACTGAAGCTTTCTTT
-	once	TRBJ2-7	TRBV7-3	CASSPLAHSYEQYF	TGTGCCAGCAGCCCCCTGGCCCACTCCTACGAGCAGTACTTC
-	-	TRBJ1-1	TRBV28	CASSETGLNTEAFF	TGTGCCAGCAGTGAAACAGGGCTGAACACTGAAGCTTTCTTT
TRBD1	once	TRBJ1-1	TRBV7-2	CASSHRGGTEAFF	TGTGCCAGCAGCCACAGGGGTGGCACTGAAGCTTTCTTT
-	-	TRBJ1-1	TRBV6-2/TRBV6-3	CASSYIVATEAFF	TGTGCCAGCAGTTACATTGTGGCCACTGAAGCTTTCTTT
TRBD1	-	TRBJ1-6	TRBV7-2	CASSLTGGDSPLHF	TGTGCCAGCAGCTTGACAGGGGGCGATTCACCCCTCCACTTT
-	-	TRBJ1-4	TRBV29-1	CSVELGGINEKLFF	TGCAGCGTCGAGTTGGGGGGAATTAATGAAAAACTGTTTTTT
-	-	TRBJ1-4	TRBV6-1	CASSEIGRGGKLFF	TGTGCCAGCAGTGAAATAGGTAGAGGGGGAAAACTGTTTTTT
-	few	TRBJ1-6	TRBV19	CASSYRTGDSPLHF	TGTGCCAGTAGTTACCGGACTGGAGATTCACCCCTCCACTTT
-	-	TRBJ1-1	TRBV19	CASSIGGNTEAFF	TGTGCCAGTAGTATCGGCGGTAACACTGAAGCTTTCTTT
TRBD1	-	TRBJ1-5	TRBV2	CASSGGQGAEPQHF	TGTGCCAGCAGTGGTGGACAGGGGGCTGAGCCCCAGCATTTT
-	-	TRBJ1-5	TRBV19	CAGGTDASNQPQHF	TGTGCCGGGGGGACGGATGCGAGCAATCAGCCCCAGCATTTT
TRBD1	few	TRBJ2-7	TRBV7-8	CASSLGGQGFYEQYF	TGTGCCAGCAGCTTAGGGGGACAGGGATTCTACGAGCAGTACTTC
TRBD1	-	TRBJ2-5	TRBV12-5	CASGTGGQQETQYF	TGTGCTAGTGGGACAGGGGGCCAGCAAGAGACCCAGTACTTC